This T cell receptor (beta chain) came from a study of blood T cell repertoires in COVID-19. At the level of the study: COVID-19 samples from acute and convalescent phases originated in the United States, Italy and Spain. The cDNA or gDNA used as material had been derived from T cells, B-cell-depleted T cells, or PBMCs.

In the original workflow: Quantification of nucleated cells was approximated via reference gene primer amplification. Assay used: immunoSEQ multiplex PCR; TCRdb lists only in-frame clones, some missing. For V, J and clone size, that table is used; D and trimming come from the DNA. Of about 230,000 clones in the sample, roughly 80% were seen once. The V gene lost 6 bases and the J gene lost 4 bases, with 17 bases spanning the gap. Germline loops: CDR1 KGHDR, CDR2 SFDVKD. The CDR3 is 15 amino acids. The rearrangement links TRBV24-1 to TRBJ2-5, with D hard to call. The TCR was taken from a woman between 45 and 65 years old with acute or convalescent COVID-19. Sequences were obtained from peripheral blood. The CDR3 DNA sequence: TGTGCCACCAGTACCGTTTCTAAGCGCGGAGAGACCCAGTACTTC. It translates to CATSTVSKRGETQYF.